This T cell receptor (beta chain) was retrieved from a study of vaccination effects on CD4 cells after COVID-19. Study-wide findings and caveats: Substantial clonal contraction characterized both infection- and vaccine-induced clones late after vaccination.

Points on this clone: What it recognizes is unknown.

The CDR3 length is 13 residues. The V gene's germline CDR1 is GTSNPN and CDR2 SVGIG (reference sequence). The ends were cut back, 5 bases at V and 6 bases at J, with 15 bases in the middle. Antigen-specific CD4+ T cell clonotypes were called by their expansion after viral peptide-pool culture in ViraFEST. Investigators separated out CD4+ T cells once approximately 9 days of culture had passed. The participants, recipients of two vaccine doses, got either BNT162b2 or mRNA-1273. Libraries were prepared by immunoSEQ multiplex PCR; TCRdb keeps only in-frame clonotypes and omits some of them. The sample has over 25,000 clones, approximately 83% seen once; the top ten hold 1.4%.

This TCR came from a human donor who received a COVID-19 vaccine. Some clones in this sample may be carry-over from other donors' samples. This specimen consisted of CD4+ T cells from PBMCs cultured with HCoV-NL63 spike peptides, obtained after COVID-19 vaccination. V usage is TRBV30 and J usage is TRBJ2-3; TRBD1 is a possible D gene (5 bases). The CDR3 protein is CAWGRSPGDTQYF. In DNA, the CDR3 is TGTGCCTGGGGTCGATCCCCAGGGGATACGCAGTATTTT.